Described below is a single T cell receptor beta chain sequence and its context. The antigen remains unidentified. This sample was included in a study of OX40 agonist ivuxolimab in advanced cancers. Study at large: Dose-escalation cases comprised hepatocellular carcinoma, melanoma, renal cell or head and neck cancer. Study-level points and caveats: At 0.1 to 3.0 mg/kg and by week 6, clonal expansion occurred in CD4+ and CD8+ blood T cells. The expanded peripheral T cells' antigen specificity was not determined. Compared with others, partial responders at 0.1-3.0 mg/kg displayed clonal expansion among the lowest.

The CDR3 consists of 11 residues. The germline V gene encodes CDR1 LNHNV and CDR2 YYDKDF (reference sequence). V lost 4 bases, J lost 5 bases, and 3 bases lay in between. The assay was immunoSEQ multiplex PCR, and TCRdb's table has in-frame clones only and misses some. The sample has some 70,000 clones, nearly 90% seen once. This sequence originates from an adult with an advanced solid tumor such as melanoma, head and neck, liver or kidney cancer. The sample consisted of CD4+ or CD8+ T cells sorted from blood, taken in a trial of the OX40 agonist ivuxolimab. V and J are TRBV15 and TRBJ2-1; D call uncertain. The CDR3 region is CATSNHNEQFF. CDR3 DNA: TGTGCCACCAGCAACCACAATGAGCAGTTCTTC.